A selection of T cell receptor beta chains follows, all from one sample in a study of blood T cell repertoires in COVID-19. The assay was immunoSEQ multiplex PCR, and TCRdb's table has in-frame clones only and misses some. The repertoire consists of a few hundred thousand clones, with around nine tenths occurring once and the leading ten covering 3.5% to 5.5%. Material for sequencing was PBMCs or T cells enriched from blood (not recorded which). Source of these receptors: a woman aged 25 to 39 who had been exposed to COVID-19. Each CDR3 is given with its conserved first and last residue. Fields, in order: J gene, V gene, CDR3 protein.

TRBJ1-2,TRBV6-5,CASSYSREASGGYTF
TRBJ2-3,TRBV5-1,CASSLGADSSTDTQYF
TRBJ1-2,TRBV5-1,CASSSRGQGAPHGYTF
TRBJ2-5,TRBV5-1,CASSLAGEFFETQYF
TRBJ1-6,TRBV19,CASSQTRTGIRSPLHF
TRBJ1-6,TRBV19,CASRSRDRVSSPLHF
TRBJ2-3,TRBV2,CASRSGPGTDTQYF
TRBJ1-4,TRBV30,CAWNFRGIRDEKLFF
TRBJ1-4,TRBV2,CASRKGQGEEKLFF
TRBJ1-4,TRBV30,CAWGDRNRLGEKLFF
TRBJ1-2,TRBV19,CASSIGGQHGYTF
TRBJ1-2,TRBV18,CASSPRQGLNYGYTF
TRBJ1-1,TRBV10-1,CASSGTSAGTEAFF
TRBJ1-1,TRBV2,CASNPGTGNTEAFF
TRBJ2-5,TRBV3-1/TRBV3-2,CASSQDRDSGGARETQYF
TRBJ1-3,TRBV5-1,CASSLGDRAGNTIYF
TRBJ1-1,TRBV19,CASSIVGRGNTEAFF